This T cell receptor beta chain was observed in a study of OX40 agonist ivuxolimab in advanced cancers. Assay: immunoSEQ multiplex PCR; the TCRdb copy retains only in-frame clones and omits some. The sample records roughly 48,000 clones, around 89% being singletons. This specimen was CD4+ or CD8+ T cells sorted from blood, taken in a trial of the OX40 agonist ivuxolimab. This TCR was sampled from an adult with an advanced solid tumor such as melanoma, head and neck, liver or kidney cancer.

CDR3 residues: CASSLPPLLRGNEQFF. In DNA, the CDR3 is TGTGCCAGCAGTTTACCCCCCCTGCTTAGGGGGAATGAGCAGTTCTTC. The chain employs TRBV28 and TRBJ2-1; weak D call: TRBD1 (6 bases). Trimming removed 2 bases from V and 7 bases from J, with 18 bases in between. This CDR3 contains 16 residues. CDR1 is MDHEN and CDR2 is SYDVKM in the germline V gene.